The 17 T cell receptor beta chains presented below share a single source sample, sequenced in a study of blood T cell repertoires in COVID-19. Produced via immunoSEQ multiplex PCR; TCRdb's table is partial and in-frame only. This sample has fewer than 75,000 clones, with just under 80% found just once. The sample taken for sequencing was peripheral blood. These receptors were collected from a woman aged 55-75 years with acute or convalescent COVID-19.

The rearrangement links TRBV5-5 to TRBJ1-6, with 7 bases matching TRBD1. The V gene end was trimmed by 1 base and the J gene end by 10 bases; junction bases not matched to a gene: 2. There are 13 residues in the CDR3. Germline lookup yields CDR1 SGHKS and CDR2 YYEKEE (reference sequence). The CDR3 protein is CASSLTGESPLHF. CDR3 bases: TGTGCCAGCAGCTTGACAGGGGAATCACCCCTCCACTTT.

J is TRBJ1-1 and V is TRBV11-3; D is undetermined. Germline V gene data show CDR1 as SGHNT and CDR2 as YENEEA. The CDR3 length is 13 residues. The V gene lost 4 bases and the J gene lost 2 bases, with 8 bases spanning the gap. The CDR3 bases are TGTGCCAGCAGCTATGGCATTAACACTGAAGCTTTCTTT. It is translated as CASSYGINTEAFF.

V gene TRBV9 combines with J gene TRBJ1-1; D ambiguous. This CDR3 comprises 13 residues. Trimming removed 3 bases at V and 5 bases at J, with 11 bases between. CDR1 is SGDLS, CDR2 YYNGEE, per germline. The DNA of the CDR3 is TGTGCCAGCAGCGCGGGTACGGGAACTGAAGCTTTCTTT. Its translation: CASSAGTGTEAFF.

This chain joins TRBV28 and TRBJ2-7; D gene uncertain. Germline V gives CDR1 MDHEN, CDR2 SYDVKM. CDR3 length: 12 residues. V lost 5 bases and J 9 bases, leaving 14 bases between the germline ends. The DNA of the CDR3 is TGTGCCAGCAGTCCCCCCTTGCTGAGGCAGTACTTC. Translated: CASSPPLLRQYF.

V is TRBV7-6 and J is TRBJ2-7; D not resolved. CDR1 is SGHVS, CDR2 FNYEAQ, per germline. CDR3 length: 14 residues. Trimming cost V 0 bases and J 3 bases, with 9 bases left between them. CDR3 sequence reads: CASSLAELSYEQYF. Here the CDR3 DNA reads TGTGCCAGCAGCTTAGCGGAGCTAAGCTACGAGCAGTACTTC.

The chain is built from TRBV7-9 and TRBJ1-4; 7 bases match TRBD1. The CDR3 is made up of 15 amino acids. Per germline, CDR1 SEHNR and CDR2 FQNEAQ (reference sequence). The trim removed 5 bases at V and 8 bases at J, leaving 11 bases unmatched. The CDR3 coding sequence is TGTGCCAGCAGCCCAGGGGCAGGGGGTACCGAAAAACTGTTTTTT. This translates into CASSPGAGGTEKLFF.

This clone is a singleton in its sample. The J gene is TRBJ2-1, the V gene TRBV3-1 (or the pseudogene TRBV3-2); perhaps TRBD2 as D (5 bases). The CDR3 length is 16 residues. Trimming pared 4 bases from V and 0 bases from J, leaving 13 bases between. Germline loops: CDR1 LGHDT, CDR2 YNNKEL (reference sequence). This CDR3 reads CASSRVGSFSYNEQFF. The CDR3 coding sequence is TGTGCCAGCAGCCGGGTGGGGAGTTTCTCCTACAATGAGCAGTTCTTC.

The V call is TRBV28, the J call TRBJ1-6; weak D call: TRBD1 (6 bases). V was pared by 7 bases and J by 3 bases, with 16 bases between. Germline loops: CDR1 MDHEN, CDR2 SYDVKM. The CDR3 contains 16 residues. In nucleotides, the CDR3 is TGTGCCAGCACCCCTGGCGGGGGGCTCTATAATTCACCCCTCCACTTT. It yields the protein CASTPGGGLYNSPLHF.

This clone was counted between two and nine times. The chain has TRBV6-6 and TRBJ2-7; TRBD1 is a possible D gene (5 bases). V lost 2 bases and J lost 3, with 8 bases in between. Germline V CDR1 and CDR2: MNHNY, SVGAGI (reference sequence). This CDR3 comprises 13 residues. The CDR3 nucleotides read TGTGCCAGCAGTTACCAGGGTAACTACGAGCAGTACTTC. Encoded protein: CASSYQGNYEQYF.

This chain links TRBV10-3 with TRBJ1-1; D gene uncertain. CDR3 length: 13 residues. Germline V gene lookup returns CDR1 ENHRY and CDR2 SYGVKD. The V and J ends lost 3 bases and 6 bases respectively, with 11 bases between them. The CDR3 is CAISDYSLSEAFF. The CDR3 coding sequence is TGTGCCATCAGTGATTACTCTCTGTCTGAAGCTTTCTTT.

The sample holds one count of this clone. CDR3 nucleotides: TGTGCCAGCAGCCCCGGCCAGGGGGGCGGCACAGATACGCAGTATTTT. It encodes CASSPGQGGGTDTQYF. V and J are TRBV14 and TRBJ2-3; the D gene is possibly TRBD1 (7 bases). Germline values: CDR1 SGHDN, CDR2 FVKESK. The CDR3 is 16 amino acids. The germline V and J ends were trimmed by 4 bases and 1 base, with 15 bases remaining between them.

The chain uses TRBV6-4 and TRBJ2-5, with a possible D match to TRBD2 (5 bases). The V gene lost 4 bases and the J gene lost 1 base, with 7 bases spanning the gap. This CDR3 spans 13 amino acids. CDR1 and CDR2 (germline): MRHNA, SNTAGT. The CDR3 nucleotides read TGTGCCAGCAGTGTAACTAGCCAAGAGACCCAGTACTTC. Amino acid sequence: CASSVTSQETQYF.

The rearrangement uses TRBV10-3 and TRBJ2-7; D is unresolved. This CDR3 contains 12 residues. Trimming removed 6 bases at V and 2 bases at J, with 8 bases between. Germline V lookup: CDR1 ENHRY, CDR2 SYGVKD. CDR3 residues: CAISSQAYEQYF. Written as DNA, the CDR3 is TGTGCCATCAGCTCACAAGCCTACGAGCAGTACTTC.

The rearrangement uses TRBV5-4 and TRBJ1-1; no reliable D call. Germline V gene lookup returns CDR1 SGHNT and CDR2 YYREEE (reference sequence). Trimming removed 1 base from V and 1 base from J, with 8 bases in between. The CDR3 totals 14 residues. DNA of the CDR3: TGTGCCAGCAGCTTGCCATCAGGGAACACTGAAGCTTTCTTT. Its protein is CASSLPSGNTEAFF.

The chain recombines TRBV6-1 with TRBJ1-5; TRBD1 agrees at 7 bases. This CDR3 has 16 residues. V was pared by 0 bases and J by 5 bases, with 7 bases of the junction left unmatched. Germline V gives CDR1 MNHNS, CDR2 SASEGT. The CDR3, as DNA: TGTGCCAGCAGTGAAGCCTCAGGGGGAGTCTATCAGCCCCAGCATTTT. Its protein is CASSEASGGVYQPQHF.

The chain links TRBV2 to TRBJ1-4, with unresolved D. This CDR3 spans 16 amino acids. CDR1 and CDR2 from the germline V gene are SNHLY and FYNNEI. Trimming pared 4 bases from V and 5 bases from J, leaving 17 bases between. In DNA, the CDR3 is TGTGCCAGCAGTGCCCTCCAAGAAAGTCGGAATGAAAAACTGTTTTTT. Translating it yields CASSALQESRNEKLFF.

The rearrangement uses TRBV18 and TRBJ2-7, with a tentative D call TRBD2 (5 bases). The CDR3 contains 12 residues. Germline assignment: CDR1 KGHSH and CDR2 LQKENI. V lost 3 bases and J 7 bases, leaving 10 bases between the germline ends. This CDR3 is CASSPDSREQYF. The DNA of the CDR3 is TGTGCCAGCTCACCGGACTCTCGGGAGCAGTACTTC. Combining the CDR3 with reference TRBV18 and TRBJ2-7 gives the whole variable domain NAGVMQNPRHLVRRRGQEARLRCSPMKGHSHVYWYRQLPEEGLKFMVYLQKENIIDESGMPKERFSAEFPKEGPSILRIQQVVRGDSAAYFCASSPDSREQYFGPGTRLTVT.